Listed here are 12 T cell receptor beta chains from one sample, sequenced in a study of T cells in Graves' hyperthyroidism and ophthalmopathy. Amplified TCR beta CDR3 regions came from RNA transcripts. The primer set for the first-round RT-PCR of the TCR CDR3 was HTBI. From the multiplex PCR reads, TCRdb called clonotypes with MiXCR, one entry per CDR3 protein. The table has approximately 400,000 distinct CDR3 sequences, less than 20% seen once. Sequenced input: blood. Receptor source: a woman aged 18-35 years with Graves' hyperthyroidism that later progressed to Graves' ophthalmopathy.

Worth noting for this clonotype: A much larger clonotype is one base distant, so this may be a read error. The rearrangement joins TRBV2 to TRBJ1-2; a weak D match, TRBD1 (6 bases). Germline V lookup: CDR1 SNHLY, CDR2 FYNNEI. There are 12 residues in the CDR3. CDR3 DNA: TGTGCCAGCAGGAGGGGGGGGTATGACTACACCTTC. This translates into CASRRGGYDYTF.

Ten or more counts support this clonotype. The chain uses TRBV9 and TRBJ1-6; D remains unclear. V shed 7 bases and J shed 3 bases, with 8 bases lying between them. The germline gives CDR1 SGDLS, CDR2 YYNGEE. The CDR3 is 13 residues long. CDR3 sequence reads: CASREDYNSPLHF. As DNA, the CDR3 is TGTGCCAGCCGGGAAGACTATAATTCACCCCTCCACTTT. Looking up the rest from reference TRBV9 and TRBJ1-6 gives the full variable domain: DSGVTQTPKHLITATGQRVTLRCSPRSGDLSVYWYQQSLDQGLQFLIQYYNGEERAKGNILERFSAQQFPDLHSELNLSSLELGDSALYFCASREDYNSPLHFGNGTRLTVT.

Details on this clonotype: The junction departs from germline at one end; a sequencing error may be responsible. Here the CDR3 DNA reads TGTGCCAGCAGTTCCCTGCAGGGGAACACTGAAACTTTCTTT. This codes for CASSSLQGNTETFF. This chain connects TRBV6-5 to TRBJ1-1; tentatively, D is TRBD1 (6 bases). Germline V gene sequence: CDR1 MNHEY, CDR2 SVGAGI. The CDR3 covers 14 residues.

This clonotype was counted at least ten times. The chain is built from TRBV6-1 and TRBJ2-5; 9 nucleotides agree with TRBD1. The V gene's germline CDR1 is MNHNS and CDR2 SASEGT. V dropped 2 bases and J dropped 5; count of bases not matched to a gene: 9. This CDR3 is 16 amino acids long. In nucleotides, the CDR3 is TGTGCCAGCAGTGAACTCCAGGGACAGGGATCGGAGACCCAGTACTTC. Encoded protein: CASSELQGQGSETQYF.

V and J are TRBV5-5 and TRBJ2-7; the D is unclear. V shed 1 base and J shed 2 bases, with 10 bases lying between them. CDR1 and CDR2 from the germline V gene are SGHKS and YYEKEE (reference sequence). There are 14 residues in the CDR3. For the CDR3, the DNA is TGTGCCAGCAGCTTGATAGGCTATCCCTACGAGCAGTACTTC. Its translation is CASSLIGYPYEQYF.

A few counts support this clonotype. This chain connects TRBV29-1 to TRBJ1-2; no definite D call. Germline V gene sequence: CDR1 SQVTM, CDR2 ANQGSEA. This CDR3 region has 13 residues. Trimming removed 4 bases from V and 8 bases from J, with 17 bases in between. The CDR3 bases are TGCAGCGTTGCCCAGCGTACCGTGGTCGGCTACACCTTC. Residues: CSVAQRTVVGYTF.

The chain links TRBV29-1 to TRBJ2-1, with 11 positions matching TRBD1. Per germline, CDR1 SQVTM and CDR2 ANQGSEA. This CDR3 spans 14 amino acids. Written as DNA, the CDR3 is TGCAGTGCCTCCGGGACAGGGGGGGGCAATGAGCAGTTCTTC. This translates into CSASGTGGGNEQFF.

The sample holds many counts of this clonotype. V usage is TRBV2 and J usage is TRBJ2-7; D might be TRBD1 (6 bases). The CDR3 is made up of 11 amino acids. Trimming left V 10 bases short and J 5 bases short, with 12 bases between. In germline, CDR1 is SNHLY, CDR2 FYNNEI. The CDR3 sequence: CATQGFNEQYF. The CDR3 nucleotides read TGTGCCACTCAGGGGTTCAACGAGCAGTACTTC.

This clonotype came up many times. The chain carries TRBV11-2 and TRBJ2-3, with a weak D call TRBD2 (6 bases). V lost 4 bases, J lost 1 base, and 12 bases lay in between. This CDR3 has 15 amino acids. The germline CDR1 and CDR2 sequences are SGHAT and FQNNGV. The CDR3 region is CASSSEGKGTDTQYF. The DNA of the CDR3 is TGTGCCAGCAGCTCGGAGGGGAAGGGCACAGATACGCAGTATTTT. The variable domain in full, with the rest retrieved from reference TRBV11-2 and TRBJ2-3, is EAGVAQSPRYKIIEKRQSVAFWCNPISGHATLYWYQQILGQGPKLLIQFQNNGVVDDSQLPKDRFSAERLKGVDSTLKIQPAKLEDSAVYLCASSSEGKGTDTQYFGPGTRLTVL.

This chain links TRBV4-1 with TRBJ1-5; TRBD1 might be the D (5 bases). Per the germline V gene, CDR1 is MGHRA and CDR2 is YSYEKL. This CDR3 is built from 15 residues. Trimming removed 1 base at V and 3 bases at J, with 10 bases between. CDR3 protein: CASSQGDRDNQPQHF. In DNA form, the CDR3 reads TGCGCCAGCAGCCAAGGCGACAGAGACAATCAGCCCCAGCATTTT.

The gene calls are TRBV20-1 and TRBJ2-1, with TRBD2 matching 7 bases. CDR1 is DFQATT, CDR2 SNEGSKA, per germline (reference sequence). The CDR3 spans 14 residues. V gave up 3 bases and J gave up 5 bases; unmatched junction bases: 7. This chain's CDR3 is CSARGSGRHNEQFF. CDR3 DNA: TGCAGTGCTAGGGGTAGCGGGCGCCACAATGAGCAGTTCTTC.

In this sample, this clonotype turned up many times. The chain is built from TRBV7-3 and TRBJ2-3, with D possibly matching TRBD2 (7 bases). In germline, CDR1 is SGHTA, CDR2 FQGTGA. The ends were cut back, 0 bases at V and 6 bases at J, with 10 bases in the middle. This CDR3 is 14 amino acids long. The CDR3 DNA reads TGTGCCAGCAGCTTAACGTCGGGGGGCGATACGCAGTATTTT. It specifies CASSLTSGGDTQYF.